What follows describes a single T cell receptor beta chain. Antigen: not known. These data originate in a study of a mutant IDH1 vaccine in newly diagnosed glioma. Time point in this sample: week 11, during vaccination. In every dose of vaccine, 300 ug of mutant IDH1 20-mer peptide was given alongside topical imiquimod. V lost 9 bases, J lost 0 bases, and 15 bases lay in between. CDR1 is SGDLS, CDR2 YYNGEE, per germline. CDR3 length: 15 amino acids. TCRdb keeps only in-frame clones here, not all; method: immunoSEQ multiplex PCR. Here the sample spans some 120,000 clones, roughly 78% being singletons. The source was PBMCs, collected from a glioma patient whose treatment included an IDH1 peptide vaccine. The chain joins TRBV9 to TRBJ2-2; TRBD1 might be the D (5 bases). The sequence was obtained from a man aged 40-49 years with glioma. The CDR3 sequence: CATTPDISNTGELFF. As DNA, the CDR3 is TGTGCCACTACCCCGGACATTTCGAACACCGGGGAGCTGTTTTTT.